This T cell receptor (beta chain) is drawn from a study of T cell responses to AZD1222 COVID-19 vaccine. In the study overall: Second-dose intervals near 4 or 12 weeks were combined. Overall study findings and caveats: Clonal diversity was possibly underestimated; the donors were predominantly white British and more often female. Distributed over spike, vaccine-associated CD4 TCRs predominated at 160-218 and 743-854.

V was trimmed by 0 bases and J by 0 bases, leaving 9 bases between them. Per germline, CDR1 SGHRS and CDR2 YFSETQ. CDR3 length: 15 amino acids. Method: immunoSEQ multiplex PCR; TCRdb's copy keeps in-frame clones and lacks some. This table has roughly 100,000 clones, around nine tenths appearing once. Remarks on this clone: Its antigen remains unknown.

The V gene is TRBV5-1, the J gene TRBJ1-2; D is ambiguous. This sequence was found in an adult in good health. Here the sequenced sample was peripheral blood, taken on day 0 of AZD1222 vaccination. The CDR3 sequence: CASSLATVANYGYTF. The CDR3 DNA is TGCGCCAGCAGCTTGGCCACGGTCGCTAACTATGGCTACACCTTC.